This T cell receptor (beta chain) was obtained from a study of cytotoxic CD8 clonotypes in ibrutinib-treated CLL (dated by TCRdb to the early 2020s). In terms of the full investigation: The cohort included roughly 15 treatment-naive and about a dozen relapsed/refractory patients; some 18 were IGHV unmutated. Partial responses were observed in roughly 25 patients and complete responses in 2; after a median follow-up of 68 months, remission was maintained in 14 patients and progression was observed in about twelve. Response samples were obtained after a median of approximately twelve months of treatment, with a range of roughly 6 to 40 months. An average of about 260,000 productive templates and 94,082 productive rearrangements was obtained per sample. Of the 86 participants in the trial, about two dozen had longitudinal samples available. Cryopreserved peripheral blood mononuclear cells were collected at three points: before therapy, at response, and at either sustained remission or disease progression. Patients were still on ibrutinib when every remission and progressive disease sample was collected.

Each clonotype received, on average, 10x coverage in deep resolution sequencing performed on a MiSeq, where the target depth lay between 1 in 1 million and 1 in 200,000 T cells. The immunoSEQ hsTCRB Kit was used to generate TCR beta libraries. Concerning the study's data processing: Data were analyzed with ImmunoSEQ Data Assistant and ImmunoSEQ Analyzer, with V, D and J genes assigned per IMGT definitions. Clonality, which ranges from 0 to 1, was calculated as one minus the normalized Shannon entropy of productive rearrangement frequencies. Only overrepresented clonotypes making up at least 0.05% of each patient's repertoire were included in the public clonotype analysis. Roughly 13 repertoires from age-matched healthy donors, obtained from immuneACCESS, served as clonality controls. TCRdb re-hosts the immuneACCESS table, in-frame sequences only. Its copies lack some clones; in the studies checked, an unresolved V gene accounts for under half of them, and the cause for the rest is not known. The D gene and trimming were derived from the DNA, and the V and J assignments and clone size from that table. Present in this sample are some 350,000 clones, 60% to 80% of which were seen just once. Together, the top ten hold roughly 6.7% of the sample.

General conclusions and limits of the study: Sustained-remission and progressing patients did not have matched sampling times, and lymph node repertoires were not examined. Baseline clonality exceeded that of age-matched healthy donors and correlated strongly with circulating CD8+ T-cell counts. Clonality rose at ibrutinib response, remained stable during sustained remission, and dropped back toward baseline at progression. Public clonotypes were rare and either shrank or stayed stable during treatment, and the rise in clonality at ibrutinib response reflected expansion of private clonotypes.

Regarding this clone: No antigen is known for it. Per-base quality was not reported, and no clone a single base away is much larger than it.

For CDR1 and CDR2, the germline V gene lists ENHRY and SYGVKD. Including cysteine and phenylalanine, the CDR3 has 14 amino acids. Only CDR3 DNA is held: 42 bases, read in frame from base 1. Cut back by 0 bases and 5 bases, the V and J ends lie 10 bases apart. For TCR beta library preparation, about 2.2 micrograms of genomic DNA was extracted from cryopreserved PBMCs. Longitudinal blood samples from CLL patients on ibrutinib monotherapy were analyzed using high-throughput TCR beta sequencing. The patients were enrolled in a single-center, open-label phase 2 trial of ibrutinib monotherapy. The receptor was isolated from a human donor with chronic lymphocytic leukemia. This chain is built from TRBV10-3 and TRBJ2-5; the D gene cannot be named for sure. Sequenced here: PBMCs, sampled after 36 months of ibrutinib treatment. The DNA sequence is TGTGCCATCAGTGAGTCCGGTATTCGGGAGACCCAGTACTTC. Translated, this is CAISESGIRETQYF.